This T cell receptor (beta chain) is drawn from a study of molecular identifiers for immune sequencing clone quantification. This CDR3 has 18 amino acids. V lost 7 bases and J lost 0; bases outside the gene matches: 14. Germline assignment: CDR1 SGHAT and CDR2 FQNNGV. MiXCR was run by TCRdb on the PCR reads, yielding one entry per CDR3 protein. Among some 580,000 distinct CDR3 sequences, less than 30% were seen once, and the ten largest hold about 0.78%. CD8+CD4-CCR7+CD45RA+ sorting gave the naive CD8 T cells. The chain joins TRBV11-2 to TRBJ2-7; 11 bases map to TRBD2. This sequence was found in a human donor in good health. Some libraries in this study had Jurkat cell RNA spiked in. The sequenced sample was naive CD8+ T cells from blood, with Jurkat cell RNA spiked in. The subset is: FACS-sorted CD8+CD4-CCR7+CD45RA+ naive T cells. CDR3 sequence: CASNSFTSGGPYSYEQYF. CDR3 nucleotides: TGTGCCAGCAACTCCTTCACTAGCGGGGGCCCCTACTCCTACGAGCAGTACTTC.